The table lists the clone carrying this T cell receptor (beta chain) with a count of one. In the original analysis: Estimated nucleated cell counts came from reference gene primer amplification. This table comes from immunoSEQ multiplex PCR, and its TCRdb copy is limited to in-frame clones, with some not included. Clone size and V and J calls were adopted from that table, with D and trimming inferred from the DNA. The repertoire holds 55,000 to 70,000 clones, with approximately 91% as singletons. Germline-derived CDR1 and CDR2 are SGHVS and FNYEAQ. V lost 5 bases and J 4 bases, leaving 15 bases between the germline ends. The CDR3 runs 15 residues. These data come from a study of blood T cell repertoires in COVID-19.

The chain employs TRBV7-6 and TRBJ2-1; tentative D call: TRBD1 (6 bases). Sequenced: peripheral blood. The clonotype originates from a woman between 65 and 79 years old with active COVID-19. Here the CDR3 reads CASSGRDKNYNEQFF. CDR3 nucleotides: TGTGCCAGCAGCGGCCGGGACAAGAATTACAATGAGCAGTTCTTC.